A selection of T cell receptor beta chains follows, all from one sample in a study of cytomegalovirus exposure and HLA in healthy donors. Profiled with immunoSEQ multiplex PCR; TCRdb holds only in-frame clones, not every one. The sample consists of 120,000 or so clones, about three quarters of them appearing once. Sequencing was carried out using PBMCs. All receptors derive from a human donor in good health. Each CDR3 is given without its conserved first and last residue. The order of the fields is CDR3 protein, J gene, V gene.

ASSITRDSRGYT | TRBJ1-2 | TRBV6-5
ASSQVSRGNYGYT | TRBJ1-2 | TRBV4-1
ASSSGTASYEQY | TRBJ2-7 | TRBV6-6
AISEGHFNSYEQY | TRBJ2-7 | TRBV10-3
ASGLMGGQPQH | TRBJ1-5 | TRBV12-5
ASSESGRDTEAF | TRBJ1-1 | TRBV10-1
ASSTPKGTGDVTNEKLF | TRBJ1-4 | TRBV19
ASSPQAGGPLNTQY | TRBJ2-3 | TRBV27
ASSAGEAF | TRBJ1-1 | TRBV6-1
ASFYGTRAFGEQF | TRBJ2-1 | TRBV7-2
ASGTGGTDTQY | TRBJ2-3 | TRBV27
ASSEAPSSEQF | TRBJ2-1 | TRBV2
AISESPSKRTDTQY | TRBJ2-3 | TRBV10-3
ASSPNSQGYEQY | TRBJ2-7 | TRBV7-8
ASSLGAGAFPYGYT | TRBJ1-2 | TRBV5-5
ASSLAGGLFLTGELF | TRBJ2-2 | TRBV5-6
ASSTARRLAGIAYEQY | TRBJ2-7 | TRBV11-2
ASSYGGAGYEGYT | TRBJ1-2 | TRBV6-6
ASSPGQGATNEKLF | TRBJ1-4 | TRBV5-4
SSGQGRDTQY | TRBJ2-3 | TRBV7-9
AIRPYLGTSGGAMNEQF | TRBJ2-1 | TRBV10-3
ASSRSSGGAGDTQY | TRBJ2-3 | TRBV7-9
ASSYIAGQETQY | TRBJ2-5 | TRBV7-9
ASSPPGQKNIQY | TRBJ2-4 | TRBV18
ATIAGFDEQY | TRBJ2-7 | TRBV27
ASSGRTGGAFPGYT | TRBJ1-2 | TRBV5-4
ASGLDRGKYGYT | TRBJ1-2 | TRBV5-4
ASSPGTLSYEQY | TRBJ2-7 | TRBV5-8
AISESGGGLPYEQY | TRBJ2-7 | TRBV10-3
AISDLLAGAPYEQY | TRBJ2-7 | TRBV10-3
ASSVDLGGTTPY | TRBJ2-3 | TRBV9
ASIEPGTNEKLF | TRBJ1-4 | TRBV6-1
ASSSLAQGAWDTQY | TRBJ2-3 | TRBV7-8
ASSQNMVSGQGIIQPQH | TRBJ1-5 | TRBV4-1
ASSPGHRYYEQY | TRBJ2-7 | TRBV5-6
ASSPEGGSDQPQH | TRBJ1-5 | TRBV4-2